The 5 T cell receptor beta chains presented below share a single source sample, sequenced in a study of vaccination and CD4 T cells after COVID-19. Treatment: roughly ten-day PBMC culture with coronavirus spike peptide pools or control peptides (ViraFEST assay). No cognate antigen is known for these TCRs. The Oncomine TCR Beta short-read assay generated sequence data from the DNA of cultured CD4+ T cells. Via MiXCR, TCRdb re-called the PCR reads, giving one row per CDR3 protein. The sample includes 15,000 or so distinct CDR3 sequences, about 60% of them seen just once. Sequencing used CD4+ T cells from blood, cultured in vitro. These receptors were taken from a human donor who had recovered from COVID-19.

This chain links TRBV4-1 with TRBJ2-5; D uncertain. From germline, CDR1 is MGHRA and CDR2 YSYEKL. There are 13 residues in the CDR3. V lost 4 bases and J 5 bases, leaving 11 bases between the germline ends. CDR3: CASSLGSSETQYF. The DNA of the CDR3 is TGCGCCAGCAGCCTGGGCAGCAGCGAGACCCAGTACTTC.

This clonotype was found once. The chain is built from TRBV19 and TRBJ1-5; D uncertain. The CDR3 is made up of 17 amino acids. Trimming cost V 2 bases and J 0 bases, with 14 bases left between them. The V gene's germline CDR1 is LNHDA and CDR2 SQIVND (reference sequence). In DNA form, the CDR3 reads TGTGCCAGTAGTATACGAGGCAGGAAACTTAGCAATCAGCCCCAGCATTTT. It is translated as CASSIRGRKLSNQPQHF.

The rearrangement joins TRBV2 to TRBJ2-7; the match to TRBD1 covers 10 bases. The CDR3 totals 14 residues. CDR1 is SNHLY and CDR2 is FYNNEI in the germline V gene. Germline trimming cut 7 bases from V and 4 bases from J; bases unmatched to any gene: 7. The CDR3 DNA follows: TGTGCCAGCACCTGGGACAGGGGAGAATACGAGCAGTACTTC. Protein sequence: CASTWDRGEYEQYF.

The chain carries TRBV12-3 or TRBV12-4 and TRBJ1-1; D may be TRBD1 (5 bases). V was cut by 6 bases and J by 6 bases, with 14 bases left in between. The CDR3 has 13 amino acids. The CDR3 spells CASSLSRGSEAFF. For the CDR3, the DNA is TGTGCCAGCAGCCTCAGTAGGGGTTCTGAAGCTTTCTTT.

The chain carries TRBV15 and TRBJ2-5; D possibly corresponds to TRBD1 (6 bases). The CDR3 totals 14 residues. Germline V gene lookup returns CDR1 LNHNV and CDR2 YYDKDF (reference sequence). Trimming shortened V by 5 bases and J by 7 bases, and 17 bases separated the two germline ends. CDR3 amino acids: CATSEQGSRRTQYF. The CDR3 DNA is TGTGCCACCAGCGAACAGGGAAGTAGGAGGACCCAGTACTTC. Supplemented by reference TRBV15 and TRBJ2-5, the full variable domain reads DAMVIQNPRYQVTQFGKPVTLSCSQTLNHNVMYWYQQKSSQAPKLLFHYYDKDFNNEADTPDNFQSRRPNTSFCFLDIRSPGLGDTAMYLCATSEQGSRRTQYFGPGTRLLVL.